The rows below give T cell receptor beta chains drawn from one sample of a study of T cell responses to AZD1222 COVID-19 vaccine. Generated by immunoSEQ multiplex PCR, the TCRdb table keeps only in-frame clones and is missing some. Here the sample spans 150,000 to 200,000 clones, approximately 93% being singletons. The specimen comprised peripheral blood, sampled on day 0 of AZD1222 vaccination. The source of these receptors is an adult in good health. The CDR3 runs from the conserved cysteine through the conserved F or W. The D gene is left open where the match is weak. Not every row has a clone size; where given, it reads once, few, many or a size class.

j_call: TRBJ1-4; clone_size: -; v_call: TRBV7-9; d_call: -; cdr3_nt: TGTGCCAGCAGCTTTACTAATGAAAAACTGTTTTTT; cdr3_aa: CASSFTNEKLFF
j_call: TRBJ1-1; clone_size: -; v_call: TRBV11-2; d_call: TRBD1; cdr3_nt: TGTGCCAGCAGCTTAGGGGCAGGGGGCTTCTTAGACACTGAAGCTTTCTTT; cdr3_aa: CASSLGAGGFLDTEAFF
j_call: TRBJ1-2; clone_size: few; v_call: TRBV5-1; d_call: -; cdr3_nt: TGCGCCAGCAGCTTTAACCCCGACGGGGGAGGGTTTCGTGGCTACACCTTC; cdr3_aa: CASSFNPDGGGFRGYTF
j_call: TRBJ1-6; clone_size: -; v_call: TRBV7-9; d_call: -; cdr3_nt: TGTGCCAGCAGCTTATATAATTCACCCCTCCACTTT; cdr3_aa: CASSLYNSPLHF
j_call: TRBJ1-2; clone_size: -; v_call: TRBV2; d_call: -; cdr3_nt: TGTGCCAGCGTACTGACTCTTCTGGAAAACTATGGCTACACCTTC; cdr3_aa: CASVLTLLENYGYTF
j_call: TRBJ2-5; clone_size: -; v_call: TRBV6-5; d_call: -; cdr3_nt: TGTGCCAGCAGTCCTCTAGCGTACCAAGAGACCCAGTACTTC; cdr3_aa: CASSPLAYQETQYF
j_call: TRBJ1-3; clone_size: -; v_call: TRBV5-1; d_call: -; cdr3_nt: TGCGCCAGCAGCTTGGATAATGGGAACCCTGGAAACACCATATATTTT; cdr3_aa: CASSLDNGNPGNTIYF
j_call: TRBJ1-1; clone_size: -; v_call: TRBV15; d_call: -; cdr3_nt: TGTGCCACCAGCAGACACATGAACACTGAAGCTTTCTTT; cdr3_aa: CATSRHMNTEAFF
j_call: TRBJ1-1; clone_size: -; v_call: TRBV6-4; d_call: -; cdr3_nt: TGTGCCAGCAGTGAGCTCCCAACGGGACCCGGGGGTCCGAACACTGAAGCTTTCTTT; cdr3_aa: CASSELPTGPGGPNTEAFF
j_call: TRBJ1-6; clone_size: -; v_call: TRBV3-1/TRBV3-2; d_call: -; cdr3_nt: TGTGCCAGCAGCCAAGATGAAGGCCGATCACCCCTCCACTTT; cdr3_aa: CASSQDEGRSPLHF
j_call: TRBJ2-7; clone_size: -; v_call: TRBV28; d_call: TRBD2; cdr3_nt: TGTGCCAGCAGCCCGGCGGGGGGGTCCTACGAGCAGTACTTC; cdr3_aa: CASSPAGGSYEQYF
j_call: TRBJ1-1; clone_size: -; v_call: TRBV20-1; d_call: TRBD1; cdr3_nt: TGCAGCGGGACAGGGGGTACTGAAGCTTTCTTT; cdr3_aa: CSGTGGTEAFF
j_call: TRBJ2-3; clone_size: -; v_call: TRBV12-5; d_call: -; cdr3_nt: TGTGCTAGTGCCTCCTACGGGGCAGGTACGCAGTATTTT; cdr3_aa: CASASYGAGTQYF
j_call: TRBJ1-2; clone_size: once; v_call: TRBV2; d_call: -; cdr3_nt: TGTGCCAGCAAGACCGGTGGGACCACCGGGGGTTCGGACCGAGATTACTATGGCTACACCTTC; cdr3_aa: CASKTGGTTGGSDRDYYGYTF
j_call: TRBJ2-1; clone_size: -; v_call: TRBV18; d_call: TRBD2; cdr3_nt: TGTGCCAGCTCACCAGCGGGACTAGCGATAAATGAGCAGTTCTTC; cdr3_aa: CASSPAGLAINEQFF
j_call: TRBJ1-2; clone_size: -; v_call: TRBV2; d_call: -; cdr3_nt: TGTGCCAGCAGTGTTAGGGGCGCACAGGATGGCTACACCTTC; cdr3_aa: CASSVRGAQDGYTF
j_call: TRBJ2-7; clone_size: few; v_call: TRBV6-5; d_call: TRBD2; cdr3_nt: TGTGCCAGCAATACCGGGACTAGCGGTACCTACGAGCAGTACTTC; cdr3_aa: CASNTGTSGTYEQYF
j_call: TRBJ2-1; clone_size: -; v_call: TRBV11-2; d_call: TRBD2; cdr3_nt: TGTGCCGCAGCAGGCCTAGCGGGATACAATGAGCAGTTCTTC; cdr3_aa: CAAAGLAGYNEQFF
j_call: TRBJ1-5; clone_size: -; v_call: TRBV19; d_call: -; cdr3_nt: TGTGCCAGTAATGAGGTGGGTTATAGCAATCAGCCCCAGCATTTT; cdr3_aa: CASNEVGYSNQPQHF
j_call: TRBJ1-2; clone_size: -; v_call: TRBV5-6; d_call: -; cdr3_nt: TGTGCCAGCAGCCTCGAAGGGGGGAGAATTGACTATGGCTACACCTTC; cdr3_aa: CASSLEGGRIDYGYTF
j_call: TRBJ2-7; clone_size: -; v_call: TRBV7-6; d_call: -; cdr3_nt: TGTGCCAGCAGTACAGGGAGTGGTCGGCTCGAGCAGTACTTC; cdr3_aa: CASSTGSGRLEQYF
j_call: TRBJ2-7; clone_size: -; v_call: TRBV28; d_call: -; cdr3_nt: TGTGCCAGCAGTTTGGGGGGACTCGTAGGCTACGAGCAGTACTTC; cdr3_aa: CASSLGGLVGYEQYF
j_call: TRBJ1-1; clone_size: few; v_call: TRBV18; d_call: -; cdr3_nt: TGTGCCAGCTCGCCAACACAAACAGGGTGGAAGGCGAACACTGAAGCTTTCTTT; cdr3_aa: CASSPTQTGWKANTEAFF
j_call: TRBJ1-6; clone_size: -; v_call: TRBV18; d_call: TRBD1; cdr3_nt: TGTGCCAGCTCACCTTCGACAGGGGTTTATAATTCACCCCTCCACTTT; cdr3_aa: CASSPSTGVYNSPLHF
j_call: TRBJ1-2; clone_size: few; v_call: TRBV9; d_call: TRBD1; cdr3_nt: TGTGCCAGCAGCGTAGGAGGTCAACAGGGGAACTATGGCTACACCTTC; cdr3_aa: CASSVGGQQGNYGYTF
j_call: TRBJ1-2; clone_size: -; v_call: TRBV2; d_call: -; cdr3_nt: TGTGCCAGCAGTGATCGTGTTTGGGAGTCCTATGGCTACACCTTC; cdr3_aa: CASSDRVWESYGYTF
j_call: TRBJ2-7; clone_size: -; v_call: TRBV10-3; d_call: TRBD2; cdr3_nt: TGTGCCATCAGTGAACCTAGCGGAGATTACGAGCAGTACTTC; cdr3_aa: CAISEPSGDYEQYF
j_call: TRBJ2-3; clone_size: -; v_call: TRBV14; d_call: TRBD2; cdr3_nt: TGTGCCAGCCAACGCACTGCGGGAGGGATGGATACGCAGTATTTT; cdr3_aa: CASQRTAGGMDTQYF
j_call: TRBJ1-1; clone_size: -; v_call: TRBV10-1; d_call: -; cdr3_nt: TGCGCCAGCAGTGATTACAGAAACACTGAAGCTTTCTTT; cdr3_aa: CASSDYRNTEAFF
j_call: TRBJ2-1; clone_size: -; v_call: TRBV7-9; d_call: -; cdr3_nt: TGTGCCAGCAGCTTAGCGGGAGGATTCTACAATGAGCAGTTCTTC; cdr3_aa: CASSLAGGFYNEQFF
j_call: TRBJ2-3; clone_size: -; v_call: TRBV30; d_call: TRBD2; cdr3_nt: TGTGCCTGGAGTGTGAATTTGGGACTAGCGGGAGCCGATACGCAGTATTTT; cdr3_aa: CAWSVNLGLAGADTQYF
j_call: TRBJ2-1; clone_size: medium-sized; v_call: TRBV10-1; d_call: TRBD2; cdr3_nt: TGCGCCAGCAGTGGGACTAGCGGGAGTGATGAGCAGTTCTTC; cdr3_aa: CASSGTSGSDEQFF
j_call: TRBJ1-3; clone_size: -; v_call: TRBV18; d_call: -; cdr3_nt: TGTGCCAGCTCACCTGGCGGCTCTGGAAACACCATATATTTT; cdr3_aa: CASSPGGSGNTIYF
j_call: TRBJ1-1; clone_size: once; v_call: TRBV5-8; d_call: -; cdr3_nt: TGTGCCAGCAGCTTGACCCCAGTTATGAACACTGAAGCTTTCTTT; cdr3_aa: CASSLTPVMNTEAFF
j_call: TRBJ2-5; clone_size: -; v_call: TRBV7-9; d_call: TRBD2; cdr3_nt: TGTGCCAGCAGCCCTGCAAGTATGGGGGGGGAGACCCAGTACTTC; cdr3_aa: CASSPASMGGETQYF
j_call: TRBJ2-7; clone_size: -; v_call: TRBV27; d_call: -; cdr3_nt: TGTGCCAGCAGTTTATTGGCCAAAAGCAGTTTTGGCTACGAGCAGTACTTC; cdr3_aa: CASSLLAKSSFGYEQYF
j_call: TRBJ2-2; clone_size: -; v_call: TRBV7-9; d_call: TRBD2; cdr3_nt: TGTGCCAGCAGCCACTCCGGGACTACCCCCGCCGGGGAGCTGTTTTTT; cdr3_aa: CASSHSGTTPAGELFF
j_call: TRBJ2-7; clone_size: once; v_call: TRBV5-1; d_call: TRBD1; cdr3_nt: TGCGCCAGCAGCGTCCGGACAGGGGTAATCGAGCAGTACTTC; cdr3_aa: CASSVRTGVIEQYF
j_call: TRBJ1-2; clone_size: -; v_call: TRBV5-4; d_call: -; cdr3_nt: TGTGCCAGCAGCTTGGCTCCGGACTTTGGCTATGGCTACACCTTC; cdr3_aa: CASSLAPDFGYGYTF
j_call: TRBJ2-5; clone_size: -; v_call: TRBV5-4; d_call: -; cdr3_nt: TGTGCCAGCAGCTTGGAGCACCAAGAGACCCAGTACTTC; cdr3_aa: CASSLEHQETQYF
j_call: TRBJ1-1; clone_size: -; v_call: TRBV5-8; d_call: TRBD1; cdr3_nt: TGTGCCAGCAGCCCGGGACAGGGGGCGAACACTGAAGCTTTCTTT; cdr3_aa: CASSPGQGANTEAFF
j_call: TRBJ1-5; clone_size: -; v_call: TRBV6-5; d_call: TRBD1; cdr3_nt: TGTGCCAGCAGCAAAGGACAGGGGGCCTTTCAGCCCCAGCATTTT; cdr3_aa: CASSKGQGAFQPQHF
j_call: TRBJ2-7; clone_size: -; v_call: TRBV4-1; d_call: -; cdr3_nt: TGCGCCAGCAGCCAAGTCCTCCGGGGGGAGCAGTACTTC; cdr3_aa: CASSQVLRGEQYF
j_call: TRBJ1-1; clone_size: -; v_call: TRBV5-8; d_call: -; cdr3_nt: TGTGCCAGCAGCTCAAGGGGCGGAATGAACACTGAAGCTTTCTTT; cdr3_aa: CASSSRGGMNTEAFF
j_call: TRBJ2-1; clone_size: once; v_call: TRBV29-1; d_call: TRBD2; cdr3_nt: TGCAGCGTTGAAGGACTAGCGGGGGGGCCTGGACGTCCCTTCATCTTC; cdr3_aa: CSVEGLAGGPGRPFIF
j_call: TRBJ2-1; clone_size: -; v_call: TRBV13; d_call: TRBD2; cdr3_nt: TGTGCCAGCAGCTTCCTAGCGGGAGGGCGCTCGCATGAGCAGTTCTTC; cdr3_aa: CASSFLAGGRSHEQFF
j_call: TRBJ1-5; clone_size: -; v_call: TRBV11-3; d_call: -; cdr3_nt: TGTGCCAGCAGCTTAGAAGGTAGGCACAGGCAGCCCCAGCATTTT; cdr3_aa: CASSLEGRHRQPQHF
j_call: TRBJ1-5; clone_size: -; v_call: TRBV3-1/TRBV3-2; d_call: -; cdr3_nt: TGTGCCAGCAGCCAAGATTTGGTAAATCAGCCCCAGCATTTT; cdr3_aa: CASSQDLVNQPQHF
j_call: TRBJ1-2; clone_size: -; v_call: TRBV19; d_call: -; cdr3_nt: TGTGCCAGTAGTATTCTCCATGAACGTAACTATGGCTACACCTTC; cdr3_aa: CASSILHERNYGYTF
j_call: TRBJ1-5; clone_size: -; v_call: TRBV5-1; d_call: -; cdr3_nt: TGCGCCAGCAGCATGGACGGTAGCAATCAGCCCCAGCATTTT; cdr3_aa: CASSMDGSNQPQHF
j_call: TRBJ1-4; clone_size: -; v_call: TRBV6-6; d_call: -; cdr3_nt: TGTGCCAGCAGTTCCTACGGGGGGGCTAGAGGAGAAAAACTGTTTTTT; cdr3_aa: CASSSYGGARGEKLFF
j_call: TRBJ1-3; clone_size: -; v_call: TRBV4-1; d_call: -; cdr3_nt: TGCGCCAGCAGCCCCGAGTGGACCGGCGGGGGAAACACCATATATTTT; cdr3_aa: CASSPEWTGGGNTIYF
j_call: TRBJ2-2; clone_size: -; v_call: TRBV6-5; d_call: TRBD1; cdr3_nt: TGTGCCAGCAGGAGACAGGGAGAGACCGGGGAGCTGTTTTTT; cdr3_aa: CASRRQGETGELFF
j_call: TRBJ1-1; clone_size: -; v_call: TRBV27; d_call: -; cdr3_nt: TGTGCCAGCAGTTTGTCCGGGGTGAACACTGAAGCTTTCTTT; cdr3_aa: CASSLSGVNTEAFF
j_call: TRBJ1-1; clone_size: -; v_call: TRBV11-2; d_call: -; cdr3_nt: TGTGCCAGCAGCTTTCTTCCGGGTGGAGCTTTCTTT; cdr3_aa: CASSFLPGGAFF